The 8 T cell receptor beta chains presented below share a single source sample, sequenced in a study of blood T cells in healthy people across ages. Alongside a J-beta primer mix, a sample-barcoded 5' primer served in a second PCR lasting about 7 to 11 cycles. Each CDR3 protein is one row after TCRdb ran MiXCR on the 5' RACE reads. The sample shows roughly 680,000 distinct CDR3 sequences, over 40% of them seen only once. Sample: blood. The receptor set was obtained from a woman over 75 in good health.

V usage is TRBV9 and J usage is TRBJ2-2, with TRBD1 as a possible D gene (5 bases). Trimming pared 5 bases from V and 1 base from J, leaving 9 bases between. Germline lookup yields CDR1 SGDLS and CDR2 YYNGEE. CDR3 length: 14 amino acids. CDR3: CASRVQGNTGELFF. The DNA of the CDR3 is TGTGCCAGCAGAGTTCAGGGGAACACCGGGGAGCTGTTTTTT.

This clonotype was detected a few times. The rearrangement uses TRBV9 and TRBJ2-1; 9 bases align to TRBD2. Germline assignment: CDR1 SGDLS and CDR2 YYNGEE. Trimming cost V 2 bases and J 5 bases; bases outside gene matches: 14. This CDR3 contains 18 residues. The CDR3 sequence is CASSVTHVAGVLNNEQFF. CDR3 in DNA: TGTGCCAGCAGCGTTACGCACGTAGCGGGAGTACTGAACAATGAGCAGTTCTTC.

This clonotype was observed many times. The rearrangement links TRBV20-1 to TRBJ2-5, with D uncertain. The CDR3 consists of 12 residues. Trimming took off 3 bases at V and 5 bases at J, with 10 bases between the two ends. Germline V gives CDR1 DFQATT, CDR2 SNEGSKA (reference sequence). This CDR3 is CSARDSSETQYF. The CDR3 nucleotides read TGCAGTGCTAGGGATTCTTCTGAGACCCAGTACTTC.

The V gene is TRBV4-1, the J gene TRBJ2-7, with TRBD1 matching over 7 bases. The germline V gene encodes CDR1 MGHRA and CDR2 YSYEKL. V was clipped by 4 bases and J by 2 bases; unmatched bases: 11. The CDR3 contains 16 residues. The CDR3 sequence is CASSPSSTGLTYEQYF. In DNA, the CDR3 is TGCGCCAGCAGCCCCTCCTCGACAGGGCTAACCTACGAGCAGTACTTC.

For this clonotype: Given a much more abundant clone one base away, this may be a read error. The V call is TRBV18, the J call TRBJ2-5, with 13 bases fitting TRBD2. The V and J ends lost 5 bases and 11 bases, in that order; junction bases with no gene match: 17. The CDR3 totals 17 residues. Germline V CDR1 and CDR2: KGHSH, LQKENI. The DNA for the CDR3 is TGTGCCAGCTCATCGAGAAAGGGACTAGCGGGAAAAAATGAGCAGTACTTC. As protein: CASSSRKGLAGKNEQYF.

The chain links TRBV4-3 to TRBJ2-1; 8 nucleotides match TRBD1. V gave up 1 base and J gave up 7 bases; unmatched junction bases: 6. In germline, CDR1 is LGHNA, CDR2 YSLEER. CDR3 length equals 15 residues. CDR3 nucleotides: TGCGCCAGCAGCCAAGGGACAGGGTACGGGAATGAGCAGTTCTTC. It codes for CASSQGTGYGNEQFF.

The V call is TRBV30, the J call TRBJ2-7; 7 bases are shared with TRBD1. V trimming: 1 base; J trimming: 4 bases; junction bases outside the gene matches: 7. The CDR3 spans 14 residues. Germline V gene sequence: CDR1 GTSNPN, CDR2 SVGIG (reference sequence). The CDR3 loop is CAWSAGQETYEQYF. Here the CDR3 DNA reads TGTGCCTGGAGTGCCGGACAGGAGACATACGAGCAGTACTTC.

Comments on this clonotype: A much larger clone lies one base from this, so it may be a read error. The rearrangement joins TRBV29-1 to TRBJ2-3, with D perhaps matching TRBD2 (5 bases). The V and J ends lost 6 bases and 4 bases respectively, with 17 bases between them. Per germline, CDR1 SQVTM and CDR2 ANQGSEA. The CDR3 length is 14 residues. The CDR3 DNA sequence: TGCAGCGTCTCTCCGATACTAGAGGCAGATACGCAGTATTTT. It translates to CSVSPILEADTQYF.